This T cell receptor (beta chain) was identified during a study of T cells after yellow fever vaccination. This clonotype appeared many times. TCRdb recomputed calls from the 5' RACE reads with MiXCR, one row per CDR3 protein. The sample has 250,000 or so distinct CDR3 sequences; more than 3.5% are singletons. The TCR was taken from a man between 18 and 29 years old who received the YFV17D yellow fever vaccine. The material was PBMCs, obtained 15 days after the yellow fever booster vaccination.

The CDR3 protein is CASSLEPGRNQPQHF. The CDR3, as DNA: TGTGCCAGCAGCTTGGAACCGGGTCGGAATCAGCCCCAGCATTTT. The V call is TRBV7-8, the J call TRBJ1-5, with D hard to call. CDR1 and CDR2 (germline): SGHVS, FQNEAQ. V lost 3 bases and J 4 bases, leaving 13 bases between the germline ends. The CDR3 is 15 residues long.